The source of this T cell receptor beta chain is a study of shared clonotypes between healthy human individuals. Study as a whole: Per donor, CD8 memory used one plate, CD8 naive used two, CD4 memory used three and CD4 naive used three.

The study, taken as a whole, reports: Relative to their counterparts shared across all four donors, non-shared clonotypes exhibited diminished generation probabilities. Rarefaction analysis demonstrated incomplete sorted-subset sequencing notwithstanding large depth.

V was trimmed by 3 bases and J by 2 bases, leaving 17 bases between them. This CDR3 contains 17 residues. Germline CDR1 SGHTA, CDR2 FQGNSA. This clone came up a few times. Its antigen is unknown. Data came from immunoSEQ multiplex PCR; TCRdb stores just in-frame clones and leaves some out. The sample lists about 960,000 clones, around three quarters seen once, with about 1.5% in the top ten. The study separated CD4+ cells into CD45RA+ naive and CD45RA-negative memory subsets. The receptor comes from a man between 18 and 29 years old in good health. Sequencing was carried out using memory CD4+ T cells sorted from blood. The subset was: CD45RA-negative fraction. The chain joins TRBV7-2 to TRBJ1-5; maybe TRBD1 (6 bases). This chain's CDR3 is CASSFLGGPGGNQPQHF. The DNA of the CDR3 is TGTGCCAGCAGCTTCTTAGGGGGGCCCGGGGGCAATCAGCCCCAGCATTTT.